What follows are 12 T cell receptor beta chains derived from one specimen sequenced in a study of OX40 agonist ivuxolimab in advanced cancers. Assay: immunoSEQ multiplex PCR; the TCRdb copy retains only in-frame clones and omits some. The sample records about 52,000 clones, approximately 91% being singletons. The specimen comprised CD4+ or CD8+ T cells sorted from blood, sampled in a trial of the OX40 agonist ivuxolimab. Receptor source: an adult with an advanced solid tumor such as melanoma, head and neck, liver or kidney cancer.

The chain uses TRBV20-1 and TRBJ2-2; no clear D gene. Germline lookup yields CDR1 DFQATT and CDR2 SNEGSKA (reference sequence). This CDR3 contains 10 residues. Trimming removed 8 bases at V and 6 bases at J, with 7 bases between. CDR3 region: CSPLPGELFF. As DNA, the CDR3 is TGCAGTCCCCTCCCCGGGGAGCTGTTTTTT.

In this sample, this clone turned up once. The CDR3 is CASSPGTGDYEQYF. The CDR3 region has the DNA TGCGCCAGCAGCCCCGGGACAGGCGACTACGAGCAGTACTTC. This chain uses TRBV5-1 with TRBJ2-7, with 8 bases matching TRBD1. With 4 bases clipped from V and 3 bases from J, the junction kept 6 bases outside the gene matches. The CDR3 consists of 14 residues. Looked up from germline, CDR1 is SGHRS and CDR2 is YFSETQ.

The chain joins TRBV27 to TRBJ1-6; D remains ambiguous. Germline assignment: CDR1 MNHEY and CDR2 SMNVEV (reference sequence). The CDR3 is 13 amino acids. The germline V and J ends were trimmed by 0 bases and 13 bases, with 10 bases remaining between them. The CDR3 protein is CASSLSEGGPLHF. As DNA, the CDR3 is TGTGCCAGCAGTTTATCGGAGGGAGGGCCCCTCCACTTT.

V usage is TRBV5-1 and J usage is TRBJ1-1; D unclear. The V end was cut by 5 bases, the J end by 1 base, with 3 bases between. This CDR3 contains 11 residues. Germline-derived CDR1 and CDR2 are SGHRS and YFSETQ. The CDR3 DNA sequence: TGCGCCAGCAGGGGGAACACTGAAGCTTTCTTT. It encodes CASRGNTEAFF.

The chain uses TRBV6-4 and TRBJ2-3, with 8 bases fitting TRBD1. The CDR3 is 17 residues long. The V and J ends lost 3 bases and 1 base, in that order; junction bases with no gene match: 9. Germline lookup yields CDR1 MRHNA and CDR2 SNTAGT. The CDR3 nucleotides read TGTGCCAGCAGTGAGACAGGGGAACTCCCCGGCACAGATACGCAGTATTTT. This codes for CASSETGELPGTDTQYF.

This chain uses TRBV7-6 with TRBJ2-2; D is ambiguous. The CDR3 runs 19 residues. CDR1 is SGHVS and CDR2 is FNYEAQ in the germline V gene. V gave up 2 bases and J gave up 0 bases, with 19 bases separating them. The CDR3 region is CASSLFEIALPPNTGELFF. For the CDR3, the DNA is TGTGCCAGCAGCTTATTCGAGATAGCACTTCCCCCGAACACCGGGGAGCTGTTTTTT.

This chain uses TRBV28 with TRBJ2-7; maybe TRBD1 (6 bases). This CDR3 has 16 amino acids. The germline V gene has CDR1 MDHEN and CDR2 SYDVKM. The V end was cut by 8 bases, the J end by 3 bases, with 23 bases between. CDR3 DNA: TGTGCCAGCTCCGTGGACCTTACAGGGCTTAACTACGAGCAGTACTTC. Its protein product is CASSVDLTGLNYEQYF.

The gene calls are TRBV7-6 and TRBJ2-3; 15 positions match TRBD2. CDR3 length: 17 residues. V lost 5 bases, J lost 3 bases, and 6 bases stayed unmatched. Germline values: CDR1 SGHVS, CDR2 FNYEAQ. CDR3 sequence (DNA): TGTGCCAGCAGCGCCAGGACTAGCGGGGGGGCGACAGATACGCAGTATTTT. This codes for CASSARTSGGATDTQYF.

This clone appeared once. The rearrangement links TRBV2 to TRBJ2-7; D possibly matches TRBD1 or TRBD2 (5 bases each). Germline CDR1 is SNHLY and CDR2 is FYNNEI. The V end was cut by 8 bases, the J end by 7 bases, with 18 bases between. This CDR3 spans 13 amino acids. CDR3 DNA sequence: TGTGCCAGCCCGGGGACGGGAATGTGGGAGCAGTACTTC. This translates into CASPGTGMWEQYF.

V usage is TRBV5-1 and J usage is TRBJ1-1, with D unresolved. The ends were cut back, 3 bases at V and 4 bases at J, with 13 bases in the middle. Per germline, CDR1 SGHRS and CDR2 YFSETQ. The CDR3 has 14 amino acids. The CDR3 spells CASSYDTASTEAFF. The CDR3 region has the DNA TGCGCCAGCAGCTATGACACAGCGAGCACTGAAGCTTTCTTT.

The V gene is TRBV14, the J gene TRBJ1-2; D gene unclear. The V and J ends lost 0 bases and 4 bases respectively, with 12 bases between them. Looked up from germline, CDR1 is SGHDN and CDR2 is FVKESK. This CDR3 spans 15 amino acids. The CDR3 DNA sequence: TGTGCCAGCAGCCAAGATGCGGGCCGAGCCTATGGCTACACCTTC. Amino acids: CASSQDAGRAYGYTF.

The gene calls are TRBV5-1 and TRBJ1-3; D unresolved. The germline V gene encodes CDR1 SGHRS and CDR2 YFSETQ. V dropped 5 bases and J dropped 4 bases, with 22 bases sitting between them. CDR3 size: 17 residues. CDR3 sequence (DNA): TGCGCCAGCAGTTTAAAACCTATGCCCGGCTCAGGAAACACCATATATTTT. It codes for CASSLKPMPGSGNTIYF. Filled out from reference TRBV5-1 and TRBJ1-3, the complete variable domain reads KAGVTQTPRYLIKTRGQQVTLSCSPISGHRSVSWYQQTPGQGLQFLFEYFSETQRNKGNFPGRFSGRQFSNSRSEMNVSTLELGDSALYLCASSLKPMPGSGNTIYFGEGSWLTVV.